These T cell receptor beta chains were read from a single sample in a study of blood T cells in healthy people across ages. TCRdb analysed the 5' RACE reads with MiXCR anew, one entry per CDR3 protein. The table has some 900,000 distinct CDR3 sequences, around 49% seen once. The specimen was blood. The receptors were gathered from a man younger than 40 in good health. Both conserved end residues are part of each CDR3. The order of the fields is V gene, CDR3 length, D gene, clone size, J gene, CDR3 protein, CDR3 DNA. D genes are given only for firm matches. Not every row has a clone size; where given, it reads once, few, many or a size class.

V: TRBV3-1
length: 15
D: TRBD2
size: -
J: TRBJ2-1
CDR3: CASSRGLAMYNEQFF
DNA: TGTGCCAGCAGCCGAGGACTAGCGATGTACAATGAGCAGTTCTTC

V: TRBV5-4
length: 15
D: TRBD1
size: -
J: TRBJ1-2
CDR3: CASSTGTGRMDGYTF
DNA: TGTGCCAGCAGCACTGGGACAGGGAGGATGGATGGCTACACCTTC

V: TRBV7-8
length: 16
D: TRBD2
size: -
J: TRBJ2-1
CDR3: CASSFWEAGGQGEQFF
DNA: TGTGCCAGCAGCTTCTGGGAAGCGGGGGGGCAGGGTGAGCAGTTCTTC

V: TRBV7-2
length: 13
D: TRBD1
size: once
J: TRBJ2-7
CDR3: CASGSSGGFEQYF
DNA: TGTGCCAGCGGTTCATCAGGGGGATTTGAGCAGTACTTC

V: TRBV4-1
length: 15
D: -
size: few
J: TRBJ1-2
CDR3: CASSQRLRDNYGYTF
DNA: TGCGCCAGCAGCCAACGCCTCCGGGACAACTATGGCTACACCTTC

V: TRBV20-1
length: 15
D: -
size: -
J: TRBJ1-2
CDR3: CSAREDRSANYGYTF
DNA: TGCAGTGCTAGAGAAGACAGATCAGCTAACTATGGCTACACCTTC

V: TRBV7-9
length: 14
D: -
size: -
J: TRBJ2-5
CDR3: CASSLVSGVETQYF
DNA: TGTGCCAGCAGCTTAGTCTCGGGGGTAGAGACCCAGTACTTC

V: TRBV6-1
length: 15
D: -
size: few
J: TRBJ1-4
CDR3: CASSETGGTNEKLFF
DNA: TGTGCCAGCAGTGAAACGGGGGGCACTAATGAAAAACTGTTTTTT

V: TRBV6-5
length: 16
D: -
size: -
J: TRBJ1-6
CDR3: CASSYSSGVGGSPLHF
DNA: TGTGCCAGCAGTTACTCGAGCGGGGTTGGGGGCTCACCCCTCCACTTT

V: TRBV6-1
length: 13
D: -
size: -
J: TRBJ1-5
CDR3: CASSERGVQPQHF
DNA: TGTGCCAGCAGTGAGCGGGGGGTGCAGCCCCAGCATTTT

V: TRBV4-3
length: 16
D: TRBD1
size: many
J: TRBJ2-7
CDR3: CASSQDRDRGSYEQYF
DNA: TGCGCCAGCAGCCAAGATCGGGACAGGGGCTCCTACGAGCAGTACTTC

V: TRBV4-3
length: 13
D: -
size: -
J: TRBJ2-1
CDR3: CAVFKSSYNEQFF
DNA: TGCGCCGTCTTCAAAAGCTCCTACAATGAGCAGTTCTTC

V: TRBV28
length: 18
D: TRBD2
size: -
J: TRBJ2-1
CDR3: CASSSYRSSGRTCNEQFF
DNA: TGTGCCAGCAGTTCATACAGATCTAGCGGGAGGACCTGCAATGAGCAGTTCTTC

V: TRBV20-1
length: 13
D: -
size: -
J: TRBJ1-4
CDR3: CSASRMTNEKLFF
DNA: TGCAGTGCTAGCCGGATGACTAATGAAAAACTGTTTTTT

V: TRBV7-9
length: 16
D: -
size: -
J: TRBJ2-3
CDR3: CASSLGVGVSTDTQYF
DNA: TGTGCCAGCAGCTTAGGGGTGGGGGTTAGCACAGATACGCAGTATTTT

V: TRBV4-3
length: 15
D: -
size: -
J: TRBJ1-2
CDR3: CASSQELGGSDGYTF
DNA: TGCGCCAGCAGCCAAGAGCTGGGGGGGAGTGATGGCTACACCTTC

V: TRBV7-2
length: 16
D: TRBD2
size: few
J: TRBJ2-3
CDR3: CASSLSSGRSTDTQYF
DNA: TGTGCCAGCAGCTTATCTAGCGGGCGAAGCACAGATACGCAGTATTTT

V: TRBV4-1
length: 17
D: -
size: -
J: TRBJ2-3
CDR3: CASSQGGVSDGTDTQYF
DNA: TGCGCCAGCAGCCAAGGAGGTGTCAGCGACGGCACAGATACGCAGTATTTT

V: TRBV7-2
length: 16
D: -
size: few
J: TRBJ2-7
CDR3: CASSPQAGAGNNEQYF
DNA: TGTGCCAGCAGCCCGCAGGCCGGGGCCGGGAACAATGAGCAGTACTTC

V: TRBV6-6
length: 12
D: -
size: many
J: TRBJ2-3
CDR3: CASTPWGDTQYF
DNA: TGTGCCAGCACCCCGTGGGGAGATACGCAGTATTTT

V: TRBV10-3
length: 15
D: TRBD1
size: few
J: TRBJ2-7
CDR3: CAISDRDRGVYEQYF
DNA: TGTGCCATCAGTGACCGGGACAGGGGGGTCTACGAGCAGTACTTC

V: TRBV6-5
length: 15
D: -
size: -
J: TRBJ1-2
CDR3: CASSYLGAGSYGYTF
DNA: TGTGCCAGCAGTTATTTGGGGGCCGGATCCTATGGCTACACCTTC

V: TRBV3-1
length: 13
D: -
size: -
J: TRBJ1-2
CDR3: CASSQDRGFGYTF
DNA: TGTGCCAGCAGCCAAGATCGAGGATTTGGCTACACCTTC

V: TRBV20-1
length: 14
D: -
size: -
J: TRBJ2-2
CDR3: CSAQQNFYTGELFF
DNA: TGCAGTGCCCAGCAGAATTTTTACACCGGGGAGCTGTTTTTT

V: TRBV20-1
length: 18
D: -
size: -
J: TRBJ1-5
CDR3: CSARRPVFGGVANQPQHF
DNA: TGCAGTGCTCGACGCCCCGTCTTCGGGGGAGTAGCAAATCAGCCCCAGCATTTT

V: TRBV20-1
length: 13
D: -
size: -
J: TRBJ1-2
CDR3: CSASQGNLAGYTF
DNA: TGCAGTGCTAGCCAGGGTAATTTGGCTGGCTACACCTTC

V: TRBV4-2
length: 17
D: TRBD1
size: -
J: TRBJ1-2
CDR3: CASSQSYPGQGNYGYTF
DNA: TGTGCCAGCAGCCAATCTTATCCGGGACAGGGGAACTATGGCTACACCTTC

V: TRBV29-1
length: 18
D: -
size: few
J: TRBJ2-1
CDR3: CSVVVGEPGTLLNNEQFF
DNA: TGCAGCGTTGTTGTGGGTGAACCCGGGACACTACTTAACAATGAGCAGTTCTTC

V: TRBV7-8
length: 16
D: TRBD1
size: -
J: TRBJ1-1
CDR3: CASRAQGAFSATEAFF
DNA: TGTGCCAGCCGCGCACAGGGGGCTTTCAGCGCCACTGAAGCTTTCTTT

V: TRBV5-1
length: 15
D: TRBD2
size: many
J: TRBJ2-3
CDR3: CASSFSGDRTDTQYF
DNA: TGCGCCAGCAGCTTTAGCGGGGACCGCACAGATACGCAGTATTTT

V: TRBV6-2/TRBV6-3
length: 14
D: -
size: -
J: TRBJ2-2
CDR3: CASSQRRDGGELFF
DNA: TGTGCCAGCAGTCAACGTCGCGACGGCGGGGAGCTGTTTTTT